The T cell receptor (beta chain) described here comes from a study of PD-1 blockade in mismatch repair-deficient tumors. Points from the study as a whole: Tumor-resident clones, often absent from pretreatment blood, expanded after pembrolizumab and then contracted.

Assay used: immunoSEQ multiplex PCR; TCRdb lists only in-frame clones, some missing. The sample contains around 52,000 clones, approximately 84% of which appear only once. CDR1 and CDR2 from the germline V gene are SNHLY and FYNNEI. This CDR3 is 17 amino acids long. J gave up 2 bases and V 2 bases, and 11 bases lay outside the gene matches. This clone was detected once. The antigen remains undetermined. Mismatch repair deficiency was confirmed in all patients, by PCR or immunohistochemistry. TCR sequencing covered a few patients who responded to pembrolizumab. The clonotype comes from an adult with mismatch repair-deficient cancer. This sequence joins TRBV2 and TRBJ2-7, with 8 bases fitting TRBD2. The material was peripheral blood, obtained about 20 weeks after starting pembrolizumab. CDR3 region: CASSEFNGLRGAYEQYF. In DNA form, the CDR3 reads TGTGCCAGCAGTGAATTCAACGGTTTGCGGGGGGCCTACGAGCAGTACTTC.